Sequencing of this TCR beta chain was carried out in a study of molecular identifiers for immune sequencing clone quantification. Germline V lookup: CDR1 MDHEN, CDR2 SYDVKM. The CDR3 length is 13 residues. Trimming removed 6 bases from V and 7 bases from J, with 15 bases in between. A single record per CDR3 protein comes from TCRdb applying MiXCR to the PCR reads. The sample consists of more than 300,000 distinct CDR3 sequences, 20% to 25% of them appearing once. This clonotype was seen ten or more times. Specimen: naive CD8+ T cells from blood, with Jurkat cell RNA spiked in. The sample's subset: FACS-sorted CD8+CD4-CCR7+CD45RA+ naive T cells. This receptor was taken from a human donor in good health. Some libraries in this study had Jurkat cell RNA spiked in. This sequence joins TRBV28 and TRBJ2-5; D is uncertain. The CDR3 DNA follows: TGTGCCAGCAGGTCCGTCACAGTGAGGACCCAGTACTTC. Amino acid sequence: CASRSVTVRTQYF.